The rows below give T cell receptor beta chains drawn from one sample of a study of Ad26.COV2.S vaccination and SARS-CoV-2 variants. Produced via immunoSEQ multiplex PCR; TCRdb's table is partial and in-frame only. The table has 180,000 or so clones, around nine tenths seen once. Here the sequenced sample was peripheral blood, taken after recovery from COVID-19. Receptors were obtained from a human donor who had recovered from COVID-19. Each CDR3 is given with its conserved first and last residue. A D gene is named only where the DNA matches it firmly. Some rows have no size entry. The others give once, few or many, or a class for an expanded clone.

size: -
D: -
V: TRBV5-1
J: TRBJ2-3
CDR3: CASGPTDTQYF
DNA: TGCGCCAGCGGCCCCACAGATACGCAGTATTTT

size: -
D: -
V: TRBV7-9
J: TRBJ2-1
CDR3: CASTSGEQFF
DNA: TGTGCCAGCACCTCGGGTGAGCAGTTCTTC

size: -
D: -
V: TRBV19
J: TRBJ2-1
CDR3: CASSIFGSSYNEQFF
DNA: TGTGCCAGTAGTATCTTCGGGAGCTCCTACAATGAGCAGTTCTTC

size: -
D: TRBD1
V: TRBV7-2
J: TRBJ1-2
CDR3: CASSLAPLITGGSNYGYTF
DNA: TGTGCCAGCAGCTTAGCACCCCTAATAACAGGGGGCTCTAACTATGGCTACACCTTC

size: -
D: -
V: TRBV5-8
J: TRBJ2-2
CDR3: CASSPIRGRVDTGELFF
DNA: TGTGCCAGCAGCCCCATTCGGGGTAGAGTAGACACCGGGGAGCTGTTTTTT

size: -
D: -
V: TRBV5-1
J: TRBJ2-3
CDR3: CASSPVAHATDTQYF
DNA: TGCGCCAGCAGCCCCGTGGCCCATGCCACAGATACGCAGTATTTT

size: -
D: -
V: TRBV6-2/TRBV6-3
J: TRBJ2-7
CDR3: CASSWTYEQYF
DNA: TGTGCCAGCAGCTGGACCTACGAGCAGTACTTC

size: once
D: -
V: TRBV28
J: TRBJ1-2
CDR3: CASSSENPQGPRDGYTF
DNA: TGTGCCAGCAGTTCTGAAAACCCTCAGGGGCCCCGGGATGGCTACACCTTC

size: -
D: TRBD1
V: TRBV5-1
J: TRBJ2-7
CDR3: CASSPGDRGSEQYF
DNA: TGCGCCAGCAGCCCAGGAGACAGGGGGAGCGAGCAGTACTTC

size: -
D: -
V: TRBV7-9
J: TRBJ2-7
CDR3: CASSLGQGYSYEQYF
DNA: TGTGCCAGCAGCTTGGGTCAAGGGTACTCCTACGAGCAGTACTTC

size: -
D: -
V: TRBV11-2
J: TRBJ2-7
CDR3: CASSPGGTYYEQYF
DNA: TGTGCCAGCAGCCCCGGGGGCACCTACTACGAGCAGTACTTC

size: -
D: -
V: TRBV27
J: TRBJ1-4
CDR3: CASSLRQGVFEKLFF
DNA: TGTGCCAGCAGTTTACGGCAGGGAGTATTTGAAAAACTGTTTTTT

size: -
D: -
V: TRBV29-1
J: TRBJ1-2
CDR3: CSVEEGRGGYTF
DNA: TGCAGCGTTGAAGAGGGGCGCGGTGGCTACACCTTC

size: once
D: TRBD1
V: TRBV5-1
J: TRBJ1-6
CDR3: CASSYRGESPLHF
DNA: TGCGCCAGCAGCTACAGGGGCGAATCACCCCTCCACTTT

size: -
D: TRBD2
V: TRBV9
J: TRBJ2-1
CDR3: CASSVPLAGGPVEQFF
DNA: TGTGCCAGCAGCGTTCCCCTAGCGGGAGGGCCGGTTGAGCAGTTCTTC

size: -
D: -
V: TRBV7-2
J: TRBJ1-1
CDR3: CASSLGPGWTTEAFF
DNA: TGTGCCAGCAGCTTAGGACCAGGGTGGACCACTGAAGCTTTCTTT

size: -
D: -
V: TRBV7-4
J: TRBJ2-7
CDR3: CASVRVPPLCFSYEQYF
DNA: TGTGCCAGCGTCCGGGTCCCTCCCTTATGTTTCTCCTACGAGCAGTACTTC

size: few
D: -
V: TRBV4-1
J: TRBJ1-2
CDR3: CASSRVGTDNYGYTF
DNA: TGCGCCAGCAGCCGAGTTGGCACGGACAACTATGGCTACACCTTC

size: -
D: -
V: TRBV1
J: TRBJ2-7
CDR3: CTSSQVGLAGAYEQYF
DNA: TGCACCAGCAGCCAAGTTGGGCTAGCGGGAGCCTACGAGCAGTACTTC

size: -
D: -
V: TRBV10-3
J: TRBJ1-5
CDR3: CAISESLGDQPQHF
DNA: TGTGCCATCAGTGAGTCCTTGGGGGATCAGCCCCAGCATTTT

size: -
D: -
V: TRBV5-1
J: TRBJ2-7
CDR3: CASSIGRGRNEQYF
DNA: TGCGCCAGCAGCATCGGCAGGGGAAGGAACGAGCAGTACTTC

size: -
D: TRBD2
V: TRBV2
J: TRBJ2-5
CDR3: CASSGTSVQETQYF
DNA: TGTGCCAGCAGTGGGACTAGCGTACAAGAGACCCAGTACTTC

size: few
D: TRBD1
V: TRBV4-2
J: TRBJ1-1
CDR3: CASSRQGSNTEAFF
DNA: TGTGCCAGCAGCCGACAGGGATCGAACACTGAAGCTTTCTTT

size: -
D: -
V: TRBV19
J: TRBJ1-1
CDR3: CASSDPFRAVTEAFF
DNA: TGTGCCAGTAGTGACCCTTTCAGGGCGGTCACTGAAGCTTTCTTT

size: -
D: TRBD2
V: TRBV9
J: TRBJ2-3
CDR3: CASSVEGLAGGPDTQYF
DNA: TGTGCCAGCAGCGTAGAGGGACTAGCGGGGGGGCCGGATACGCAGTATTTT

size: -
D: TRBD2
V: TRBV11-2
J: TRBJ2-1
CDR3: CASLAGLNEQFF
DNA: TGTGCCAGCCTAGCGGGGCTCAATGAGCAGTTCTTC

size: -
D: TRBD1
V: TRBV12-3/TRBV12-4
J: TRBJ1-2
CDR3: CASRGQGNYGYTF
DNA: TGTGCCAGCAGGGGACAGGGGAACTATGGCTACACCTTC

size: -
D: -
V: TRBV7-3
J: TRBJ2-3
CDR3: CASSPEAYTDTQYF
DNA: TGTGCCAGCAGCCCCGAGGCCTACACAGATACGCAGTATTTT

size: -
D: TRBD2
V: TRBV11-3
J: TRBJ2-1
CDR3: CASSLGLSGGYNEQFF
DNA: TGTGCCAGCAGCTTAGGACTAAGCGGGGGCTACAATGAGCAGTTCTTC